These 26 T cell receptor beta chains came from one sample sequenced in a study of cytomegalovirus exposure and HLA in healthy donors. Profiled with immunoSEQ multiplex PCR; TCRdb holds only in-frame clones, not every one. Counted here are around 150,000 clones, roughly 89% occurring once; the ten biggest clones make up about 3%. The specimen sequenced was PBMCs. The receptors were sampled from a woman aged 18 to 35 in good health and CMV-seropositive.

This chain joins TRBV11-2 and TRBJ2-5; 8 bases are a match to TRBD2. CDR3 length: 16 amino acids. The ends lost 5 bases at V and 4 bases at J; junction bases unmatched: 12. Germline V gene data show CDR1 as SGHAT and CDR2 as FQNNGV. In nucleotides, the CDR3 is TGTGCCAGCAGCCCAGAAAGGAGGCTAGCGGGAGAGACCCAGTACTTC. Translated, it gives CASSPERRLAGETQYF.

The chain recombines TRBV7-6 with TRBJ2-7; 9 bases match TRBD1. The V segment lost 5 bases and the J segment 6 bases; nucleotides outside the gene matches: 5. CDR1 and CDR2 from the germline V gene are SGHVS and FNYEAQ. This CDR3 has 13 residues. CDR3 bases: TGTGCCAGCAGCCTCACAGGGGGCGTCGAGCAGTACTTC. It yields the protein CASSLTGGVEQYF.

V is TRBV6-5 and J is TRBJ2-3, with D possibly being TRBD2 (6 bases). CDR3 size: 15 residues. Germline V gene lookup returns CDR1 MNHEY and CDR2 SVGAGI. V lost 2 bases and J 3 bases, leaving 12 bases between the germline ends. The CDR3 sequence: CASSYRRLGTDTQYF. As DNA, the CDR3 is TGTGCCAGCAGTTACCGCCGACTAGGAACAGATACGCAGTATTTT.

The chain carries TRBV10-3 and TRBJ1-1, with 9 bases aligning to TRBD1. The CDR3 runs 17 residues. CDR1 and CDR2 (germline): ENHRY, SYGVKD. The V gene end was trimmed by 0 bases and the J gene end by 4 bases; junction bases not matched to a gene: 9. The CDR3 DNA sequence: TGTGCCATCAGTGAGTCCCCGACAGGGGGAAGAAGCACTGAAGCTTTCTTT. Encoded protein: CAISESPTGGRSTEAFF.

The gene calls are TRBV6-1 and TRBJ2-1; TRBD2 matches 11 bases. The CDR3 length is 14 residues. Germline CDR1 is MNHNS and CDR2 is SASEGT. Germline trimming cut 9 bases from V and 4 bases from J; bases unmatched to any gene: 5. The CDR3 DNA reads as TGTGCCAGTGATACTAGCGGGAGTTACAATGAGCAGTTCTTC. This translates into CASDTSGSYNEQFF.

This clone was counted a few times. The chain is built from TRBV2 and TRBJ2-7; D is undetermined. Germline V gene sequence: CDR1 SNHLY, CDR2 FYNNEI. The CDR3 runs 15 residues. V lost 6 bases, J lost 2 bases, and 17 bases lay in between. CDR3 sequence reads: CASRSNAQMTYEQYF. CDR3 sequence (DNA): TGTGCCAGCAGGTCCAATGCTCAGATGACCTACGAGCAGTACTTC.

The chain joins TRBV29-1 to TRBJ1-2; a possible D gene is TRBD1 (6 bases). The germline V and J ends were trimmed by 4 bases and 2 bases, with 11 bases remaining between them. The germline V gene has CDR1 SQVTM and CDR2 ANQGSEA. The CDR3 contains 13 residues. The CDR3 DNA sequence: TGCAGCGTTGCCGGGGGGCTAAACTATGGCTACACCTTC. This encodes CSVAGGLNYGYTF.

This clone was seen a few times. V usage is TRBV6-1 and J usage is TRBJ2-4, with D possibly being TRBD2 (5 bases). Germline V lookup: CDR1 MNHNS, CDR2 SASEGT. The V and J ends lost 6 bases and 0 bases respectively, with 12 bases between them. The CDR3 has 15 residues. CDR3 residues: CASREDGLAKNIQYF. CDR3 nucleotides: TGTGCCAGCAGGGAGGACGGGTTAGCCAAAAACATTCAGTACTTC.

As for this clone: Different DNA sequences within this sample yield the same CDR3. The J gene is TRBJ1-2, the V gene TRBV30; tentatively, D is TRBD1 (5 bases). Germline V CDR1 and CDR2: GTSNPN, SVGIG (reference sequence). CDR3 length: 12 residues. V gave up 2 bases and J gave up 5 bases, with 9 bases separating them. The CDR3 sequence: CAWSPGGYGYTF. The CDR3 region has the DNA TGTGCCTGGAGTCCCGGGGGATATGGCTACACCTTC.

The chain uses TRBV7-3 and TRBJ2-2, with a possible D match to TRBD1 (6 bases). The CDR3 is made up of 13 amino acids. Trimming took off 5 bases at V and 6 bases at J, with 10 bases between the two ends. Germline values: CDR1 SGHTA, CDR2 FQGTGA. The CDR3 coding sequence is TGTGCCAGCAGCCTAGGGGGTGCCGGGGAGCTGTTTTTT. Translated, it gives CASSLGGAGELFF.

This chain links TRBV7-8 with TRBJ2-4, with D possibly matching TRBD1 (5 bases). The CDR3 contains 15 residues. CDR1 and CDR2 from the germline V gene are SGHVS and FQNEAQ. V was trimmed by 5 bases and J by 0 bases, leaving 11 bases between them. The CDR3 DNA follows: TGTGCCAGCAGCCGACAGCCTCTAGCCAAAAACATTCAGTACTTC. Amino acid sequence: CASSRQPLAKNIQYF.

The V gene is TRBV29-1, the J gene TRBJ2-7, with 10 bases matching TRBD2. This CDR3 comprises 14 residues. The trim removed 6 bases at V and 4 bases at J, leaving 9 bases unmatched. Per germline, CDR1 SQVTM and CDR2 ANQGSEA. This CDR3 reads CSVAKREGLYEQYF. The CDR3 DNA follows: TGCAGCGTAGCAAAGCGGGAGGGCCTTTACGAGCAGTACTTC.

The chain recombines TRBV30 with TRBJ2-3; D gene uncertain. V was shortened by 2 bases and J by 7 bases, with 13 bases between the two germline ends. The CDR3 totals 13 residues. The germline V gene encodes CDR1 GTSNPN and CDR2 SVGIG (reference sequence). CDR3: CAWSSNSRNTQYF. CDR3 sequence (DNA): TGTGCCTGGAGTTCAAACAGTCGAAATACGCAGTATTTT. Based on the CDR3 plus reference TRBV30 and TRBJ2-3, the full variable domain is SQTIHQWPATLVQPVGSPLSLECTVEGTSNPNLYWYRQAAGRGLQLLFYSVGIGQISSEVPQNLSASRPQDRQFILSSKKLLLSDSGFYLCAWSSNSRNTQYFGPGTRLTVL.

The chain is built from TRBV5-4 and TRBJ1-2, with D possibly matching TRBD1 (6 bases). The CDR3 covers 14 residues. V lost 3 bases and J 4 bases, leaving 13 bases between the germline ends. Germline CDR1 reads SGHNT; CDR2 reads YYREEE (reference sequence). DNA for the CDR3: TGTGCCAGCAGCTCATCAGGGGCGGGCTATGGCTACACCTTC. Translated, it gives CASSSSGAGYGYTF.

This sequence joins TRBV4-1 and TRBJ2-2, with 7 bases that match TRBD2. The CDR3 is 17 residues long. Germline CDR1 MGHRA, CDR2 YSYEKL. The J segment lost 5 bases and the V segment lost 0 bases, leaving 9 bases of the junction unmatched. CDR3 amino acids: CASSQEGTSVRTGELFF. The CDR3 nucleotides are TGCGCCAGCAGCCAAGAAGGTACTAGCGTCCGAACCGGGGAGCTGTTTTTT.

The chain carries TRBV9 and TRBJ2-7; TRBD2 matches at 14 bases. Germline assignment: CDR1 SGDLS and CDR2 YYNGEE. Trimming at V came to 4 bases and at J to 0 bases, leaving 6 bases not matched to a gene. The CDR3 is made up of 17 amino acids. DNA for the CDR3: TGTGCCAGCAGCCCGGGACTAGCGGGAGTAAACTCCTACGAGCAGTACTTC. Amino acids: CASSPGLAGVNSYEQYF.

The chain carries TRBV7-2 and TRBJ2-1; 8 positions agree with TRBD2. Unmatched junction bases numbered 7, after V lost 3 bases and J lost 9 bases. Germline CDR1 is SGHTA and CDR2 is FQGNSA. This CDR3 has 14 amino acids. CDR3 sequence reads: CASSFSGTWGEQFF. Written as DNA, the CDR3 is TGTGCCAGCAGCTTTAGCGGGACCTGGGGTGAGCAGTTCTTC.

V is TRBV29-1 and J is TRBJ2-1, with unresolved D. This CDR3 has 12 amino acids. V lost 7 bases to trimming and J lost 0 bases, with 7 bases between them. Germline loops: CDR1 SQVTM, CDR2 ANQGSEA. CDR3 sequence: CSACSSYNEQFF. Written as DNA, the CDR3 is TGCAGCGCATGTAGCTCCTACAATGAGCAGTTCTTC.

The rearrangement uses TRBV19 and TRBJ2-5; 10 bases match TRBD2. Germline V gene data show CDR1 as LNHDA and CDR2 as SQIVND (reference sequence). Trimming at V came to 3 bases and at J to 4 bases, leaving 14 bases not matched to a gene. The CDR3 sequence is 18 residues long. The CDR3 sequence is CASSITSGRAFGGETQYF. The CDR3 DNA reads as TGTGCCAGTAGTATTACCAGCGGGAGGGCCTTTGGGGGAGAGACCCAGTACTTC.

The rearrangement links TRBV6-1 to TRBJ1-1; D uncertain. CDR1 is MNHNS and CDR2 is SASEGT in the germline V gene. The CDR3 is 14 residues long. The germline V and J ends were trimmed by 5 bases and 4 bases, with 14 bases remaining between them. CDR3 amino acids: CASSSIPGGTEAFF. The DNA of the CDR3 is TGTGCCAGCAGTTCGATCCCCGGAGGCACTGAAGCTTTCTTT.

The rearrangement joins TRBV2 to TRBJ2-7; D is ambiguous. This CDR3 contains 11 residues. The germline V gene encodes CDR1 SNHLY and CDR2 FYNNEI. Trimming stripped 3 bases from V and 6 bases from J, with 6 bases between. This CDR3 is CASSESGEQYF. The CDR3 nucleotides are TGTGCCAGCAGTGAGTCAGGCGAGCAGTACTTC.

The chain has TRBV11-1 and TRBJ1-3; TRBD1 matches 8 bases. Germline values: CDR1 SGHAT, CDR2 FQDESV (reference sequence). The V and J ends lost 5 bases and 4 bases, in that order; junction bases with no gene match: 10. The CDR3 has 16 amino acids. The CDR3 is CASSPTTGAAGNTIYF. DNA for the CDR3: TGTGCCAGCAGCCCCACGACAGGGGCGGCAGGAAACACCATATATTTT.

This clone was seen once. The J gene is TRBJ2-7, the V gene TRBV5-1, with TRBD2 identical over 7 bases. V shed 4 bases and J 3 bases; nucleotides not matched to a gene: 10. Germline V gene data show CDR1 as SGHRS and CDR2 as YFSETQ. CDR3 size: 15 residues. The CDR3 coding sequence is TGCGCCAGCAGCAGAGCTAGCGGTATCAGCTACGAGCAGTACTTC. Translation: CASSRASGISYEQYF.

The chain couples TRBV29-1 to TRBJ2-3, with 7 bases that match TRBD2. Trimming at V came to 1 base and at J to 3 bases, leaving 7 bases not matched to a gene. CDR3 length: 15 residues. Germline CDR1 SQVTM, CDR2 ANQGSEA. The CDR3 nucleotides are TGCAGCGTTGAAGCTCTGGGGGAGGGTACAGATACGCAGTATTTT. As protein: CSVEALGEGTDTQYF.

The chain is built from TRBV5-5 and TRBJ2-7; 12 nucleotides agree with TRBD2. The germline V gene encodes CDR1 SGHKS and CDR2 YYEKEE (reference sequence). The CDR3 loop spans 14 amino acids. V lost 4 bases and J lost 3; bases outside the gene matches: 2. The CDR3 sequence is CASSKTSGSYEQYF. The CDR3 region has the DNA TGTGCCAGCAGCAAGACTAGCGGGAGCTACGAGCAGTACTTC.

The chain couples TRBV19 to TRBJ1-5; perhaps TRBD1 as D (6 bases). The V and J ends lost 5 bases and 3 bases respectively, with 17 bases between them. The CDR3 has 16 residues. The germline V gene encodes CDR1 LNHDA and CDR2 SQIVND (reference sequence). The CDR3, as DNA: TGTGCCAGTAGTCTACTGGACAGCGGCATCAATCAGCCCCAGCATTTT. It is translated as CASSLLDSGINQPQHF. The variable domain in full, with the rest retrieved from reference TRBV19 and TRBJ1-5, is DGGITQSPKYLFRKEGQNVTLSCEQNLNHDAMYWYRQDPGQGLRLIYYSQIVNDFQKGDIAEGYSVSREKKESFPLTVTSAQKNPTAFYLCASSLLDSGINQPQHFGDGTRLSIL.